The 6 T cell receptor beta chains below come from one sample, sequenced in a study of vaccination effects on CD4 cells after COVID-19. No antigen is known for these receptors. With the ViraFEST assay, the study expanded antigen-specific CD4+ T cells using viral peptide pools, then sequenced them. Subsequent to a culture period of 10 to 11 days, CD4+ T cells were isolated. The protocol was immunoSEQ multiplex PCR, while the TCRdb copy is restricted to in-frame clones and leaves out a portion. The sample shows approximately 54,000 clones, 75% to 90% of them seen only once. The input for sequencing was CD4+ T cells from PBMCs cultured with HCoV-229E spike peptides, taken before COVID-19 vaccination. The source of these receptors is a human donor who received a COVID-19 vaccine.

The sample holds one count of this clone. The chain links TRBV2 to TRBJ2-3; no clear D gene. The germline V gene encodes CDR1 SNHLY and CDR2 FYNNEI. Trimming removed 1 base from V and 2 bases from J, with 7 bases in between. This CDR3 region has 14 residues. CDR3 sequence (DNA): TGTGCCAGCAGTGAAGACTACGCCACAGATACGCAGTATTTT. As protein: CASSEDYATDTQYF.

The chain recombines TRBV5-1 with TRBJ2-1; a possible D gene is TRBD2 (7 bases). Germline CDR1 SGHRS, CDR2 YFSETQ. The CDR3 loop spans 15 amino acids. Trimming took off 0 bases at V and 4 bases at J, with 11 bases between the two ends. CDR3 coding DNA: TGCGCCAGCAGCTTGGGAGGGGGGGCATACAATGAGCAGTTCTTC. As protein: CASSLGGGAYNEQFF.

The chain links TRBV5-1 to TRBJ2-3, with D perhaps matching TRBD1 or TRBD2 (5 bases each). Deletions cut 4 bases from V and 2 bases from J, with 14 bases between. The V gene's germline CDR1 is SGHRS and CDR2 YFSETQ. The CDR3 is 15 residues long. CDR3 in DNA: TGCGCCAGCAGCCCCTCCGGGGCCTACACAGATACGCAGTATTTT. Its translation: CASSPSGAYTDTQYF.

V and J are TRBV6-5 and TRBJ1-2; 7 bases agree with TRBD1. The CDR3 sequence is 14 residues long. V lost 8 bases, J lost 5 bases, and 11 bases stayed unmatched. CDR1 and CDR2 (germline): MNHEY, SVGAGI. The CDR3 coding sequence is TGTGCCAGCTCCCGACAGGGCCCACTTTATGGCTACACCTTC. It encodes CASSRQGPLYGYTF.

The genes are TRBV5-5 and TRBJ2-2; tentatively, D is TRBD1 or TRBD2 (6 bases each). The CDR3 has 16 amino acids. Deletions cut 4 bases from V and 5 bases from J, with 18 bases between. Germline V gene data show CDR1 as SGHKS and CDR2 as YYEKEE (reference sequence). CDR3 sequence (DNA): TGTGCCAGCAGCCCCCGACAGGTCCGGGAGACCGGGGAGCTGTTTTTT. It is translated as CASSPRQVRETGELFF. The full variable domain, with the rest looked up from reference TRBV5-5 and TRBJ2-2, is DAGVTQSPTHLIKTRGQQVTLRCSPISGHKSVSWYQQVLGQGPQFIFQYYEKEERGRGNFPDRFSARQFPNYSSELNVNALLLGDSALYLCASSPRQVRETGELFFGEGSRLTVL.

This rearrangement joins TRBV2 to TRBJ1-3; D is perhaps TRBD1 (6 bases). The CDR3 contains 15 residues. Per the germline V gene, CDR1 is SNHLY and CDR2 is FYNNEI. Trimming took off 3 bases at V and 1 base at J, with 10 bases between the two ends. CDR3 sequence reads: CASSEQGLSGNTIYF. Here the CDR3 DNA reads TGTGCCAGCAGTGAGCAGGGGTTATCTGGAAACACCATATATTTT.